The subject of this entry is one T cell receptor beta chain. Its specificity is unknown. The CDR3 is 12 amino acids. The germline gives CDR1 SGHVS, CDR2 FNYEAQ. V lost 2 bases and J 5 bases, leaving 7 bases between the germline ends. These data are taken from a study of OX40 agonist ivuxolimab in advanced cancers. Whole-study context: In this trial design, patients received ivuxolimab intravenously at 0.01 to 10 mg/kg every 2 weeks. Therapy given before enrollment (anti-PD-1, anti-PD-L1 or anti-CTLA-4) was allowed, and around 44% had some.

Data came from immunoSEQ multiplex PCR; TCRdb stores just in-frame clones and leaves some out. The sample yields about 36,000 clones, more than 70% seen once. General study points: At doses 0.1 to 3.0 mg/kg, CD4+ and CD8+ clones expanded.

This sample comprised CD4+ or CD8+ T cells sorted from blood, obtained in a trial of the OX40 agonist ivuxolimab. The chain combines TRBV7-6 with TRBJ2-7; D ambiguous. This clonotype was sampled from an adult with an advanced solid tumor such as melanoma, head and neck, liver or kidney cancer. CDR3: CASSLPGDEQYF. CDR3 DNA: TGTGCCAGCAGCTTACCCGGAGACGAGCAGTACTTC.